The 30 T cell receptor beta chains given below trace back to one sample, sequenced in a study of blood T cell repertoires in COVID-19. The method was immunoSEQ multiplex PCR; TCRdb's version includes in-frame clones alone and lacks a portion of them. This table has roughly 380,000 clones, approximately 89% appearing once. The specimen sequenced was peripheral blood. Source of these receptors: a woman in her sixties with COVID-19, enrolled during active disease.

This sequence joins TRBV7-9 and TRBJ1-1; D is undetermined. V lost 10 bases to trimming and J lost 3 bases, with 21 bases between them. In germline, CDR1 is SEHNR, CDR2 FQNEAQ (reference sequence). This CDR3 has 15 amino acids. CDR3 sequence: CATLDLGAEDTEAFF. DNA of the CDR3: TGTGCCACCCTCGACTTAGGAGCAGAAGACACTGAAGCTTTCTTT.

The V gene is TRBV4-1, the J gene TRBJ1-1, with D tentatively TRBD1 (6 bases). This CDR3 has 17 amino acids. CDR1 MGHRA and CDR2 YSYEKL come from the germline V gene. V was clipped by 5 bases and J by 10 bases, with 29 bases between them. This chain's CDR3 is CASSSRAAITGTRTAFF. In DNA form, the CDR3 reads TGCGCCAGCAGCTCCCGGGCAGCGATAACAGGGACGCGTACAGCTTTCTTT.

This clone was counted a few times. This same CDR3 is encoded by further DNA sequences in the sample. This rearrangement joins TRBV19 to TRBJ1-2; weak D call: TRBD1 (5 bases). V shed 6 bases and J shed 5 bases, with 13 bases lying between them. The CDR3 sequence is 13 residues long. Germline V gene sequence: CDR1 LNHDA, CDR2 SQIVND (reference sequence). Written as DNA, the CDR3 is TGTGCCAGTAGCCCCTCGGGGGGGTATGGCTACACCTTC. It is translated as CASSPSGGYGYTF.

This clone has only one observation. The chain combines TRBV19 with TRBJ2-1; TRBD2 aligns across 9 bases. Germline trimming cut 3 bases from V and 4 bases from J; bases unmatched to any gene: 7. Germline CDR1 LNHDA, CDR2 SQIVND (reference sequence). This CDR3 has 16 residues. This chain's CDR3 is CASSILRGGSYNEQFF. The CDR3 coding sequence is TGTGCCAGTAGTATCTTGCGGGGGGGTTCGTACAATGAGCAGTTCTTC.

J is TRBJ1-2 and V is TRBV10-3; D is possibly TRBD1 (6 bases). CDR1 is ENHRY and CDR2 is SYGVKD in the germline V gene. The CDR3 spans 16 residues. V was cut by 1 base and J by 2 bases, with 14 bases left in between. The CDR3 DNA reads as TGTGCCATCAGTGAGTTCGGGGCGGGGGCAAACTATGGCTACACCTTC. It is translated as CAISEFGAGANYGYTF.

The V call is TRBV6-2 or TRBV6-3, the J call TRBJ2-1, with a weak D call TRBD2 (7 bases). CDR3 size: 15 residues. Trimming pared 1 base from V and 7 bases from J, leaving 14 bases between. Germline assignment: CDR1 MNHEY and CDR2 SVGEGT. CDR3 nucleotides: TGTGCCAGCAGTTACTTTAGGGGGGGGGCTAATGAGCAGTTCTTC. Protein sequence: CASSYFRGGANEQFF.

V gene TRBV2 combines with J gene TRBJ1-1; possible D gene TRBD1, 6 bases. The length of the CDR3 is 13 residues. Trimming took off 6 bases at V and 6 bases at J, with 14 bases between the two ends. Germline V lookup: CDR1 SNHLY, CDR2 FYNNEI. CDR3 sequence (DNA): TGTGCCAGCAGCACCAGGGGCAGGCCTGAAGCTTTCTTT. This encodes CASSTRGRPEAFF.

Only one count was recorded for this clone. The rearrangement links TRBV18 to TRBJ2-1, with a possible D match to TRBD1 (6 bases). Deletions cut 3 bases from V and 5 bases from J, with 11 bases between. Germline CDR1 is KGHSH and CDR2 is LQKENI. The CDR3 is made up of 14 amino acids. CDR3 in amino acids: CASSPGAGDNEQFF. The DNA for the CDR3 is TGTGCCAGCTCACCCGGGGCAGGGGACAATGAGCAGTTCTTC.

As to this clone: Other DNA sequences in the sample encode the same CDR3. V is TRBV10-3 and J is TRBJ1-1; the D is unclear. Germline CDR1 and CDR2: ENHRY and SYGVKD. The CDR3 has 11 amino acids. Trimming removed 4 bases from V and 6 bases from J, with 6 bases in between. CDR3 DNA: TGTGCCATCAGTGGAGGGTCTGAAGCTTTCTTT. This codes for CAISGGSEAFF.

The rearrangement joins TRBV9 to TRBJ2-7, with 7 bases that match TRBD1. The CDR3 is made up of 13 amino acids. V lost 3 bases and J lost 3; bases outside the gene matches: 3. Germline loops: CDR1 SGDLS, CDR2 YYNGEE. CDR3 nucleotide sequence: TGTGCCAGCAGCGGGCGACAGGGCTACGAGCAGTACTTC. It codes for CASSGRQGYEQYF.

The rearrangement links TRBV3-1 (or the pseudogene TRBV3-2) to TRBJ2-5; TRBD1 agrees at 8 bases. Germline V gene sequence: CDR1 LGHDT, CDR2 YNNKEL (reference sequence). The length of the CDR3 is 14 residues. V dropped 4 bases and J dropped 1; count of bases not matched to a gene: 2. CDR3 in amino acids: CASSPDRVQETQYF. The DNA for the CDR3 is TGTGCCAGCAGCCCGGACAGGGTCCAAGAGACCCAGTACTTC.

This chain links TRBV13 with TRBJ2-3; 7 bases agree with TRBD1. CDR3 size: 15 residues. V was pared by 8 bases and J by 5 bases, with 13 bases of the junction left unmatched. Germline CDR1 PRHDT, CDR2 FYEKMQ (reference sequence). CDR3 in amino acids: CASQGRQGVIDTQYF. CDR3 DNA sequence: TGTGCCAGCCAAGGGCGACAGGGAGTTATAGATACGCAGTATTTT.

The count of this clone is one. The DNA is omitted, as the CDR3 cannot be located on it reliably, and the CDR3 follows TCRdb's listing. V usage is TRBV6-5 and J usage is TRBJ1-4. The germline CDR1 and CDR2 sequences are MNHEY and SVGAGI. The CDR3 length equals 14 residues, ends included. CDR3 region: CASSTSWAGEKLFF.

This clone was counted once. The chain carries TRBV7-9 and TRBJ2-7; D ambiguous. Germline V gene data show CDR1 as SEHNR and CDR2 as FQNEAQ (reference sequence). V was clipped by 5 bases and J by 4 bases, with 12 bases between them. CDR3 length: 13 amino acids. The CDR3 DNA is TGTGCCAGCAGCCCCCCAGTTCGTTACGAGCAGTACTTC. The encoded protein is CASSPPVRYEQYF.

V is TRBV23-1 and J is TRBJ1-1; TRBD1 matches at 9 bases. TRBV23-1 has ORF status, its function being uncertain. The ends lost 7 bases at V and 1 base at J; junction bases unmatched: 10. The CDR3 is 16 amino acids. CDR3 DNA: TGCGCCAGCAAGGTGGACAGGGGATGGAGGAACACTGAAGCTTTCTTT. This encodes CASKVDRGWRNTEAFF.

The chain carries TRBV7-2 and TRBJ2-3; the D is unclear. The germline V gene has CDR1 SGHTA and CDR2 FQGNSA. V shed 1 base and J shed 0 bases, with 11 bases lying between them. The CDR3 is 16 amino acids. CDR3 in amino acids: CASSLVGQVSTDTQYF. The CDR3 region has the DNA TGTGCCAGCAGCTTAGTTGGGCAGGTCAGCACAGATACGCAGTATTTT.

This chain joins TRBV19 and TRBJ1-5, with 7 bases matching TRBD1. The CDR3 has 13 amino acids. Germline CDR1 reads LNHDA; CDR2 reads SQIVND (reference sequence). The ends lost 5 bases at V and 6 bases at J; junction bases unmatched: 4. The CDR3 DNA reads TGTGCCAGTAGTCTACGGGACAGTCAGCCCCAGCATTTT. It is translated as CASSLRDSQPQHF.

This clone is a singleton in its sample. The V call is TRBV2, the J call TRBJ1-3; D may be TRBD1 (6 bases). Germline lookup yields CDR1 SNHLY and CDR2 FYNNEI. The CDR3 spans 18 residues. Trimming cost V 3 bases and J 0 bases, with 18 bases left between them. The CDR3, as DNA: TGTGCCAGCAGTGACAGGCAGGGGCGTTTTTACTCTGGAAACACCATATATTTT. Translation: CASSDRQGRFYSGNTIYF.

The chain employs TRBV28 and TRBJ2-3; 15 bases match TRBD2. The J segment lost 1 base and the V segment lost 6 bases, leaving 11 bases of the junction unmatched. Germline V lookup: CDR1 MDHEN, CDR2 SYDVKM. The CDR3 contains 19 residues. In DNA, the CDR3 is TGTGCCAGCAGCCAGGGACTAGCGGGGGGCCTGATTCGCACAGATACGCAGTATTTT. Translation gives CASSQGLAGGLIRTDTQYF.

This clone was seen a single time. The chain carries TRBV5-1 and TRBJ1-5, with a tentative D call TRBD1 (5 bases). Trimming took 4 bases from V and 10 from J, leaving 18 bases between them. This CDR3 comprises 14 residues. The germline V gene encodes CDR1 SGHRS and CDR2 YFSETQ. CDR3 sequence reads: CASSTGDWGRPQHF. The DNA for the CDR3 is TGCGCCAGCAGCACCGGGGACTGGGGCCGACCCCAGCATTTT.

The CDR3 protein is CASSYSPWQGSMNTEAFF. As DNA, the CDR3 is TGTGCCAGCAGTTACTCCCCTTGGCAGGGGTCGATGAACACTGAAGCTTTCTTT. The chain couples TRBV6-8 to TRBJ1-1; D is possibly TRBD1 (6 bases). V gave up 0 bases and J gave up 0 bases, with 17 bases separating them. There are 18 residues in the CDR3. Germline loops: CDR1 MNHGY, CDR2 SAAAGT.

The rearrangement joins TRBV19 to TRBJ2-2; 10 bases match TRBD2. Trimming took 9 bases from V and 6 from J; bases not matched to a gene: 7. The germline CDR1 and CDR2 sequences are LNHDA and SQIVND (reference sequence). The CDR3 loop spans 14 amino acids. The CDR3 sequence is CASKTGTSAGELFF. CDR3 in DNA: TGTGCCAGCAAAACCGGGACTAGCGCCGGGGAGCTGTTTTTT.

The V and J genes are TRBV18 and TRBJ1-1, with 8 positions matching TRBD1. The CDR3 length is 14 residues. Germline V gene lookup returns CDR1 KGHSH and CDR2 LQKENI. The V gene end was trimmed by 3 bases and the J gene end by 3 bases; junction bases not matched to a gene: 3. This CDR3 reads CASSPWTGHTEAFF. In nucleotides, the CDR3 is TGTGCCAGCTCACCTTGGACAGGGCACACTGAAGCTTTCTTT.

The chain employs TRBV5-1 and TRBJ1-1, with D unresolved. CDR1 is SGHRS, CDR2 YFSETQ, per germline. Trimming left V 4 bases short and J 1 base short, with 11 bases between. The CDR3 length is 14 residues. The CDR3 is CASSDATGNTEAFF. CDR3 nucleotides: TGCGCCAGCAGCGACGCGACGGGGAACACTGAAGCTTTCTTT.

V usage is TRBV7-9 and J usage is TRBJ2-2; D is ambiguous. Per germline, CDR1 SEHNR and CDR2 FQNEAQ (reference sequence). Trimming left V 0 bases short and J 5 bases short, with 7 bases between. This CDR3 has 14 residues. The CDR3 reads CASSLAQTTGELFF. Here the CDR3 DNA reads TGTGCCAGCAGCTTAGCACAGACAACCGGGGAGCTGTTTTTT.

The chain couples TRBV7-9 to TRBJ2-7; no clear D gene. V lost 6 bases to trimming and J lost 0 bases, with 12 bases between them. Per germline, CDR1 SEHNR and CDR2 FQNEAQ (reference sequence). The CDR3 is made up of 14 amino acids. The CDR3 sequence is CASRPFKSSYEQYF. The CDR3 DNA is TGTGCCAGCAGGCCGTTCAAGAGCTCCTACGAGCAGTACTTC.

V and J are TRBV10-1 and TRBJ1-1, with TRBD1 identical over 10 bases. CDR3 length: 13 amino acids. J gave up 6 bases and V 8 bases, and 6 bases lay outside the gene matches. Germline V CDR1 and CDR2: WNHNN, SYGVQD (reference sequence). The CDR3 here is CASSWDRGAEAFF. Written as DNA, the CDR3 is TGCGCCAGCTCCTGGGACAGGGGAGCTGAAGCTTTCTTT.

V and J are TRBV3-1 (or the pseudogene TRBV3-2) and TRBJ2-1; D possibly corresponds to TRBD2 (6 bases). Trimming cost V 0 bases and J 0 bases, with 12 bases left between them. The germline gives CDR1 LGHDT, CDR2 YNNKEL (reference sequence). This CDR3 has 17 residues. The CDR3 DNA sequence: TGTGCCAGCAGCCAAGATAGTGTGGGGGGCTCCTACAATGAGCAGTTCTTC. Protein: CASSQDSVGGSYNEQFF.

The rearrangement joins TRBV15 to TRBJ2-2; TRBD1 aligns across 7 bases. Germline values: CDR1 LNHNV, CDR2 YYDKDF (reference sequence). There are 16 residues in the CDR3. After removal of 3 bases from V and 0 bases from J, the junction contained 4 bases not matched to a gene. As DNA, the CDR3 is TGTGCCACCAGCAGCAACAGGGGACCGAACACCGGGGAGCTGTTTTTT. Translating gives CATSSNRGPNTGELFF.

The chain joins TRBV5-1 to TRBJ2-3; 9 bases are a match to TRBD1. CDR1 is SGHRS, CDR2 YFSETQ, per germline. The junction had 4 bases not matched to a gene; V was cut back by 5 bases and J by 0 bases. The CDR3 is 15 amino acids. CDR3 nucleotide sequence: TGCGCCAGCAGTTCCGGGACAGGGAGCACAGATACGCAGTATTTT. Protein: CASSSGTGSTDTQYF.